A single sample gave rise to the 14 T cell receptor beta chains below, sequenced in a study of Ad26.COV2.S vaccination and SARS-CoV-2 variants (dated by TCRdb to the early 2020s). The protocol used for the library was the immunoSEQ multiplex PCR assay. TCRdb took this table from immuneACCESS and kept in-frame rearrangements with V and J called. Such tables lack part of the clones; where checked against another copy, unresolved V genes explain under half of the gap, and the rest is unexplained. This sample gives approximately 500,000 clones in total; roughly nine tenths of them show up just once. The ten largest make up roughly 13% of the sample. The treatment or condition label on this specimen signifies: roughly 20 received Ad26.COV2.S at low or high dose, single or two shots; several received placebo; per-sample allocation not given. For vaccine and placebo recipients, repertoires were sequenced using samples collected on day 63 after the first injection.

Material: peripheral blood, obtained in a trial of Ad26.COV2.S vaccine versus placebo. Receptor source: a person between 18 and 60 years old who received the Ad26.COV2.S COVID-19 vaccine or a placebo.

The chain uses TRBV19 and TRBJ2-1; 9 bases match TRBD1. Germline trimming cut 5 bases from V and 8 bases from J; bases unmatched to any gene: 13. The CDR3 is 16 amino acids. Germline loops: CDR1 LNHDA, CDR2 SQIVND (reference sequence). CDR3 sequence: CASSAQAGQGGDEQFF. In nucleotides, the CDR3 is TGTGCCAGTAGTGCACAGGCGGGACAGGGAGGGGATGAGCAGTTCTTC.

This sequence joins TRBV2 and TRBJ2-7; 7 bases are a match to TRBD2. The junction had 7 bases not matched to a gene; V was cut back by 5 bases and J by 0 bases. The CDR3 loop spans 15 amino acids. Germline assignment: CDR1 SNHLY and CDR2 FYNNEI. The DNA of the CDR3 is TGTGCCAGCAGTTTTATAGCGGGCACCTCCTACGAGCAGTACTTC. Its protein is CASSFIAGTSYEQYF.

This clone was detected a few times. Other nucleotide sequences from this sample produce the same CDR3. In DNA, the CDR3 is TGTGCCAGCAGTTTAGGGGGGGGCGGCAATCAGCCCCAGCATTTT. Protein product: CASSLGGGGNQPQHF. V is TRBV28 and J is TRBJ1-5, with D perhaps matching TRBD1 (6 bases). There are 15 residues in the CDR3. Germline V CDR1 and CDR2: MDHEN, SYDVKM. Trimming removed 2 bases from V and 2 bases from J, with 10 bases in between. The full variable domain, with the rest looked up from reference TRBV28 and TRBJ1-5, is DVKVTQSSRYLVKRTGEKVFLECVQDMDHENMFWYRQDPGLGLRLIYFSYDVKMKEKGDIPEGYSVSREKKERFSLILESASTNQTSMYLCASSLGGGGNQPQHFGDGTRLSIL.

The chain uses TRBV12-3 or TRBV12-4 and TRBJ2-1; unclear D gene. The CDR3 runs to 11 residues. Trimming shortened V by 10 bases and J by 9 bases, and 13 bases separated the two germline ends. CDR3 nucleotide sequence: TGTGCCACCTCATTTGGGCGTGAGCAGTTCTTC. This sequence encodes CATSFGREQFF.

The chain joins TRBV28 to TRBJ1-3; 7 nucleotides align to TRBD1. From germline, CDR1 is MDHEN and CDR2 SYDVKM. There are 15 residues in the CDR3. Germline trimming cut 5 bases from V and 8 bases from J; bases unmatched to any gene: 12. CDR3 sequence (DNA): TGTGCCAGCAGTCCCAACAGGGGCCAAGCGTACACCATATATTTT. Encoded protein: CASSPNRGQAYTIYF.

V and J are TRBV2 and TRBJ1-2; D may be TRBD1 (5 bases). Germline CDR1 and CDR2: SNHLY and FYNNEI. V lost 7 bases, J lost 8 bases, and 20 bases lay in between. The CDR3 length is 14 residues. This CDR3 is CASISQPNGGGYTF. The CDR3 DNA reads as TGTGCCAGCATTAGCCAGCCCAACGGGGGAGGCTACACCTTC.

The rearrangement joins TRBV25-1 to TRBJ2-7; weak D call: TRBD2 (6 bases). Germline CDR1 MGHDK, CDR2 SYGVNS. V was clipped by 1 base and J by 3 bases, with 10 bases between them. This CDR3 region has 14 residues. CDR3 sequence (DNA): TGTGCCAGCAGTGAATCAGCGGGCCGCTACGAGCAGTACTTC. It codes for CASSESAGRYEQYF.

This clone was observed a few times. V usage is TRBV10-3 and J usage is TRBJ2-7; D gene unclear. CDR1 is ENHRY, CDR2 SYGVKD, per germline. The CDR3 length is 12 residues. V was pared by 4 bases and J by 5 bases, with 9 bases between. The CDR3, as DNA: TGTGCCATCAGTGTAAGTGCTAACGAGCAGTACTTC. Protein: CAISVSANEQYF.

The chain employs TRBV5-1 and TRBJ2-3; a weak D match, TRBD2 (6 bases). The germline CDR1 and CDR2 sequences are SGHRS and YFSETQ. V lost 7 bases to trimming and J lost 4 bases, with 16 bases between them. This CDR3 comprises 14 residues. The CDR3 reads CASAGAGGPDTQYF. The CDR3 DNA reads as TGCGCCAGCGCAGGTGCCGGGGGACCAGATACGCAGTATTTT.

In DNA form, the CDR3 reads TGTGCCAGTATGGCCGGGACAGTAAACACCGGGGAGCTGTTTTTT. Translation gives CASMAGTVNTGELFF. The chain uses TRBV19 and TRBJ2-2; TRBD1 agrees at 7 bases. J gave up 2 bases and V 7 bases, and 7 bases lay outside the gene matches. Germline loops: CDR1 LNHDA, CDR2 SQIVND (reference sequence). The CDR3 has 15 residues.

The genes are TRBV6-6 and TRBJ2-1; a weak D match, TRBD2 (5 bases). Trimming pared 4 bases from V and 0 bases from J, leaving 10 bases between. The CDR3 extends over 15 amino acids. Germline assignment: CDR1 MNHNY and CDR2 SVGAGI (reference sequence). CDR3 region: CASSSSGGSYNEQFF. The CDR3, as DNA: TGTGCCAGCAGTTCCAGCGGAGGCTCCTACAATGAGCAGTTCTTC.

CDR3 in amino acids: CASSALAGRDTQYF. In nucleotides, the CDR3 is TGTGCCAGCAGCGCCCTAGCGGGAAGAGATACGCAGTATTTT. The chain joins TRBV9 to TRBJ2-3; 9 nucleotides line up with TRBD2. The germline gives CDR1 SGDLS, CDR2 YYNGEE. Losses at the gene ends were 3 bases for V and 5 bases for J; bases not matched to a gene: 4. This CDR3 spans 14 amino acids. Using reference TRBV9 and TRBJ2-3 for the parts outside the CDR3, the full variable domain is DSGVTQTPKHLITATGQRVTLRCSPRSGDLSVYWYQQSLDQGLQFLIQYYNGEERAKGNILERFSAQQFPDLHSELNLSSLELGDSALYFCASSALAGRDTQYFGPGTRLTVL.

The chain uses TRBV3-1 (or the pseudogene TRBV3-2) and TRBJ1-2; no definite D call. CDR1 LGHDT and CDR2 YNNKEL come from the germline V gene (reference sequence). V lost 0 bases and J lost 10, with 15 bases in between. The CDR3 extends over 14 amino acids. CDR3 DNA sequence: TGTGCCAGCAGCCAAGATCTCGTCAGCCGCTACTACACCTTC. Translating it yields CASSQDLVSRYYTF.

The genes are TRBV3-1 (or the pseudogene TRBV3-2) and TRBJ2-7; the match to TRBD2 covers 7 bases. Germline loops: CDR1 LGHDT, CDR2 YNNKEL (reference sequence). This CDR3 comprises 13 residues. The J segment lost 4 bases and the V segment lost 4 bases, leaving 4 bases of the junction unmatched. Here the CDR3 DNA reads TGTGCCAGCAGCCGGGGAGGGGCTTACGAGCAGTACTTC. Residues: CASSRGGAYEQYF.